These 27 T cell receptor beta chains originate from one sample sequenced in a study of neurological immune-mediated disorders. Using its own MiXCR run on the 5' RACE reads, TCRdb lists one record per CDR3 protein. The data contain 90,000 to 150,000 distinct CDR3 sequences, roughly 3.4% of them singletons. Sequences were obtained from PBMCs. These receptors all come from a woman between 25 and 40 years old with multiple sclerosis.

Notes on this clonotype: A much bigger clone sits one base away, suggesting this may be a read error. The genes are TRBV20-1 and TRBJ2-7; maybe TRBD1 (5 bases). Germline CDR1 reads DFQATT; CDR2 reads SNEGSKA (reference sequence). Trimming took off 7 bases at V and 0 bases at J, with 10 bases between the two ends. This CDR3 is built from 12 residues. The CDR3 loop is CSDEGVSYEQYF. The CDR3 nucleotides are TGCAGTGATGAAGGGGTCTCCTACGAGCAGTACTTC.

This clonotype was recorded many times. The V gene is TRBV5-1, the J gene TRBJ2-1, with TRBD2 matching over 10 bases. The germline V gene has CDR1 SGHRS and CDR2 YFSETQ. Trimming cost V 2 bases and J 4 bases; bases outside gene matches: 3. The CDR3 extends over 15 amino acids. The CDR3 spells CASSFGLADYNEQFF. The CDR3 region has the DNA TGCGCCAGCAGCTTCGGACTAGCGGATTACAATGAGCAGTTCTTC.

Notes on this clonotype: A much more abundant neighbour one base away suggests this may be a read error. This sequence joins TRBV12-3 or TRBV12-4 and TRBJ1-5; D is perhaps TRBD1 (6 bases). The CDR3 totals 12 residues. CDR3 bases: TGTGCCAGCAGTACAGGGAGTCAGCACCAGCATTTT. It translates to CASSTGSQHQHF.

This clonotype was counted ten times or more. This chain connects TRBV4-3 to TRBJ2-6, with D perhaps matching TRBD1 (5 bases). From germline, CDR1 is LGHNA and CDR2 YSLEER. The germline V and J ends were trimmed by 7 bases and 4 bases, with 23 bases remaining between them. The CDR3 has 18 residues. DNA of the CDR3: TGCGCCAGCACCCCAAACCGGACAAGGGTGTCCGGGGCCAACGTCCTGACTTTC. This codes for CASTPNRTRVSGANVLTF.

This clonotype was counted many times. The chain recombines TRBV6-2 or TRBV6-3 with TRBJ2-7; TRBD2 aligns across 10 bases. The CDR3 covers 15 residues. CDR1 is MNHEY and CDR2 is SVGEGT in the germline V gene. Trimming cost V 5 bases and J 3 bases; bases outside gene matches: 7. Here the CDR3 DNA reads TGTGCCAGCAGTCTCCTAGCGGGAGCTTTCTACGAGCAGTACTTC. This sequence encodes CASSLLAGAFYEQYF.

This clonotype was detected ten times or more. V and J are TRBV20-1 and TRBJ1-2, with 8 bases fitting TRBD1. Germline V lookup: CDR1 DFQATT, CDR2 SNEGSKA (reference sequence). V lost 2 bases and J lost 6; bases outside the gene matches: 5. This CDR3 is built from 13 residues. This CDR3 reads CSARQGAGDGYTF. For the CDR3, the DNA is TGCAGTGCTAGACAGGGGGCCGGAGATGGCTACACCTTC.

This clonotype was seen many times. V usage is TRBV7-6 and J usage is TRBJ2-7; weak D call: TRBD2 (5 bases). There are 15 residues in the CDR3. Germline-derived CDR1 and CDR2 are SGHVS and FNYEAQ. V dropped 1 base and J dropped 2 bases, with 12 bases sitting between them. CDR3 region: CASSLEWSGTYEQYF. The DNA of the CDR3 is TGTGCCAGCAGCTTAGAATGGAGCGGCACCTACGAGCAGTACTTC.

This clonotype has a count of ten or more. The rearrangement joins TRBV9 to TRBJ1-3; D gene unclear. V lost 0 bases and J lost 0, with 10 bases in between. This CDR3 region has 16 residues. CDR1 and CDR2 (germline): SGDLS, YYNGEE. As DNA, the CDR3 is TGTGCCAGCAGCGTAGAGCTCAGCCTCTCTGGAAACACCATATATTTT. Protein product: CASSVELSLSGNTIYF.

This clonotype was detected ten times or more. V and J are TRBV6-2 or TRBV6-3 and TRBJ2-1; TRBD2 agrees at 11 bases. Germline trimming cut 2 bases from V and 1 base from J; bases unmatched to any gene: 10. This CDR3 has 19 residues. In germline, CDR1 is MNHEY, CDR2 SVGEGT. This CDR3 is CASSYGIAGGPRSYNEQFF. In DNA form, the CDR3 reads TGTGCCAGCAGTTACGGAATAGCGGGAGGGCCGAGGTCCTACAATGAGCAGTTCTTC.

This clonotype was seen ten or more times. J is TRBJ2-7 and V is TRBV29-1; D unresolved. From germline, CDR1 is SQVTM and CDR2 ANQGSEA. The CDR3 runs 12 residues. The ends were cut back, 0 bases at V and 3 bases at J, with 6 bases in the middle. The CDR3 protein is CSVEDRVYEQYF. The CDR3 DNA reads as TGCAGCGTTGAAGATCGGGTCTACGAGCAGTACTTC.

This clonotype came up many times. CDR3 loop: CASSQSVAGVGEQYF. The DNA of the CDR3 is TGTGCCAGCAGCCAATCGGTAGCGGGAGTGGGCGAGCAGTACTTC. V gene TRBV14 combines with J gene TRBJ2-7; 9 bases line up with TRBD2. This CDR3 contains 15 residues. Germline V CDR1 and CDR2: SGHDN, FVKESK. V was pared by 2 bases and J by 6 bases, with 8 bases of the junction left unmatched.

This clonotype was seen many times. The chain employs TRBV12-3 or TRBV12-4 and TRBJ2-3; D tentatively fits TRBD1 or TRBD2 (5 bases each). The CDR3 spans 19 residues. Deletions cut 5 bases from V and 0 bases from J, with 24 bases between. For the CDR3, the DNA is TGTGCCAGCAGTAGTACCTGGGGGACCTCGCCTTTTAGCACAGATACGCAGTATTTT. It is translated as CASSSTWGTSPFSTDTQYF.

CDR3 coding DNA: TGTGCCAGCAGTTACGGTGGGTTGCGGACGCCCTACGAGCAGTACTTC. Translation gives CASSYGGLRTPYEQYF. The chain recombines TRBV6-5 with TRBJ2-7, with D uncertain. The CDR3 extends over 16 amino acids. The germline gives CDR1 MNHEY, CDR2 SVGAGI. V lost 2 bases and J 2 bases, leaving 16 bases between the germline ends.

Ten or more counts support this clonotype. CDR3 bases: TGTGCCAGCAGCATGGGACAGGGGGCTTTCGATGGCTACACCTTC. Translation gives CASSMGQGAFDGYTF. This sequence joins TRBV6-5 and TRBJ1-2; the match to TRBD1 covers 12 bases. The CDR3 runs 15 residues. Per germline, CDR1 MNHEY and CDR2 SVGAGI. V dropped 6 bases and J dropped 6; count of bases not matched to a gene: 8.

In its sample, this clonotype was seen many times. This rearrangement joins TRBV20-1 to TRBJ2-1, with no clear D. CDR3 size: 14 residues. The V gene lost 0 bases and the J gene lost 4 bases, with 10 bases spanning the gap. Per germline, CDR1 DFQATT and CDR2 SNEGSKA (reference sequence). CDR3 DNA: TGCAGTGCTAGAGATCGCTATGGTTACAATGAGCAGTTCTTC. This gives the protein CSARDRYGYNEQFF.

This clonotype was recorded a few times. This chain connects TRBV20-1 to TRBJ2-3, with D uncertain. From germline, CDR1 is DFQATT and CDR2 SNEGSKA (reference sequence). V gave up 3 bases and J gave up 0 bases, with 13 bases separating them. The CDR3 loop spans 15 amino acids. The CDR3 DNA is TGCAGTGCTAGTCCCGACCTCCCGAGCACAGATACGCAGTATTTT. Translating it yields CSASPDLPSTDTQYF.

The sample holds many counts of this clonotype. This chain links TRBV5-1 with TRBJ2-1, with TRBD2 identical over 8 bases. Germline values: CDR1 SGHRS, CDR2 YFSETQ. Germline trimming cut 0 bases from V and 8 bases from J; bases unmatched to any gene: 10. The CDR3 runs to 16 residues. CDR3 coding DNA: TGCGCCAGCAGCTTGGGATCAGCGGGAGCCCCTCATGAGCAGTTCTTC. The encoded protein is CASSLGSAGAPHEQFF.

This clonotype appeared many times. The rearrangement joins TRBV20-1 to TRBJ2-5, with 8 bases lining up with TRBD2. Trimming at V came to 2 bases and at J to 2 bases, leaving 7 bases not matched to a gene. The CDR3 totals 15 residues. The germline V gene has CDR1 DFQATT and CDR2 SNEGSKA (reference sequence). The CDR3 loop reads CSARQAPGGQETQYF. CDR3 in DNA: TGCAGTGCTAGACAGGCCCCGGGGGGGCAAGAGACCCAGTACTTC.

As concerns this clonotype: A junction boundary mismatches the germline segment, possibly from a read error. This chain links TRBV30 with TRBJ2-3; D could derive from TRBD1 or TRBD2 (7 bases each). Germline CDR1 is GTSNPN and CDR2 is SVGIG (reference sequence). This CDR3 has 13 amino acids. The CDR3 region has the DNA TGTGCCTGGAGGGGGAGCGGGACAGATAAGCAGTATTTT. Its translation: CAWRGSGTDKQYF.

The CDR3 spells CASSFYKGLNQPQHF. The CDR3, as DNA: TGTGCCAGCAGTTTTTACAAGGGCCTTAATCAGCCCCAGCATTTT. The V gene is TRBV28, the J gene TRBJ1-5; D uncertain. CDR3 length: 15 residues. Germline CDR1 is MDHEN and CDR2 is SYDVKM. V lost 3 bases, J lost 4 bases, and 13 bases lay in between.

In its sample, this clonotype was seen many times. This chain connects TRBV3-1 to TRBJ1-1; TRBD1 is a possible D gene (6 bases). This CDR3 is 17 amino acids long. The germline CDR1 and CDR2 sequences are LGHDT and YNNKEL (reference sequence). V shed 2 bases and J shed 2 bases, with 18 bases lying between them. The CDR3 nucleotides are TGTGCCAGCAGCCAACAACCGTTGGGGGCCCAAAACACTGAAGCTTTCTTT. Protein: CASSQQPLGAQNTEAFF.

This clonotype came up many times. The gene calls are TRBV5-6 and TRBJ1-5; D uncertain. This CDR3 is 12 amino acids long. The germline CDR1 and CDR2 sequences are SGHDT and YYEEEE. The germline V and J ends were trimmed by 4 bases and 6 bases, with 8 bases remaining between them. CDR3 nucleotide sequence: TGTGCCAGCAGCGAATTGGGTCAGCCCCAGCATTTT. As protein: CASSELGQPQHF.

This clonotype was observed many times. The genes are TRBV7-6 and TRBJ1-1; D not resolved. V was shortened by 5 bases and J by 4 bases, with 14 bases between the two germline ends. The CDR3 length is 14 residues. CDR1 is SGHVS and CDR2 is FNYEAQ in the germline V gene. The CDR3 coding sequence is TGTGCCAGCAGCCCTTCGGACCCGGTCACTGAAGCTTTCTTT. It is translated as CASSPSDPVTEAFF.

This clonotype was found many times. This chain uses TRBV7-2 with TRBJ2-7; D not certain. The CDR3 sequence is 16 residues long. CDR1 is SGHTA, CDR2 FQGNSA, per germline. V was clipped by 1 base and J by 2 bases, with 15 bases between them. CDR3 coding DNA: TGTGCCAGCAGCTTAGGGGTGGGCGCGAACCCCTACGAGCAGTACTTC. This gives the protein CASSLGVGANPYEQYF.

The rearrangement uses TRBV20-1 and TRBJ2-7; TRBD2 is a possible D gene (5 bases). Germline-derived CDR1 and CDR2 are DFQATT and SNEGSKA (reference sequence). V gave up 1 base and J gave up 1 base, with 8 bases separating them. This CDR3 has 13 amino acids. CDR3 in DNA: TGCAGTGCTAGAGTACCGGGGTCCTACGAGCAGTACTTC. It is translated as CSARVPGSYEQYF.

This clonotype was recorded at least ten times. The CDR3 here is CASSLGPGDIREQYF. The CDR3 DNA sequence: TGTGCCAGCAGCTTAGGGCCGGGGGATATACGCGAGCAGTACTTC. This sequence joins TRBV7-2 and TRBJ2-7; possibly TRBD2 for D (6 bases). Looked up from germline, CDR1 is SGHTA and CDR2 is FQGNSA. This CDR3 comprises 15 residues. V lost 1 base and J lost 6, with 16 bases in between.

This clonotype appeared many times. The chain carries TRBV13 and TRBJ2-1; no firm D call. V was shortened by 0 bases and J by 0 bases, with 6 bases between the two germline ends. This CDR3 has 15 residues. CDR1 is PRHDT, CDR2 FYEKMQ, per germline (reference sequence). The CDR3 nucleotides are TGTGCCAGCAGCTTAGGGGATCGCTCCTACAATGAGCAGTTCTTC. Amino acid sequence: CASSLGDRSYNEQFF.